This T cell receptor beta chain was captured by sequencing in a study of blood T cell repertoires in COVID-19. For the study at large: There were acute and convalescent COVID-19 samples, and they came from the United States, Italy and Spain. Sample material is recorded as cDNA or gDNA derived from T cells, B-cell-depleted T cells, or PBMCs.

Germline values: CDR1 SGHAT, CDR2 FQNNGV. CDR3 length equals 14 residues. V was cut by 1 base and J by 8 bases, with 11 bases left in between. Original data processing: Reference gene primers were amplified, and this amplification served to estimate nucleated cell counts. Using immunoSEQ multiplex PCR, the repertoire was profiled, and TCRdb retains in-frame clones only, with some absent. V and J calls and clone size are those listed in that table; D and trimming were worked out from the DNA. This repertoire shows about 260,000 clones, approximately 86% found once; its top ten account for roughly 5%. It was during active infection that Seattle patients were enrolled and then longitudinally followed.

The rearrangement joins TRBV11-2 to TRBJ2-2; D possibly corresponds to TRBD2 (6 bases). The clonotype comes from an older woman with COVID-19, enrolled during active disease. Material: peripheral blood. The CDR3, as DNA: TGTGCCAGCAGCTTAGTCGGCGGGGCGGGGGAGCTGTTTTTT. Translating it yields CASSLVGGAGELFF.